Listed here are 4 T cell receptor beta chains from one sample, sequenced in a study of blood T cells in healthy people across ages. A second PCR, run for about 7 to 11 cycles, used a sample-barcoded 5' primer plus a J-beta primer mix. TCRdb fed the 5' RACE reads into MiXCR, producing one record per CDR3 protein. The sample lists 550,000 to 800,000 distinct CDR3 sequences; 32% were seen once. Sequenced input: blood. These receptors all stem from a woman at least 80 years old in good health.

This chain joins TRBV6-1 and TRBJ2-1; D remains unclear. V lost 1 base, J lost 5 bases, and 12 bases lay in between. Germline CDR1 reads MNHNS; CDR2 reads SASEGT. The CDR3 contains 15 residues. The CDR3, as DNA: TGTGCCAGCAGTGAAGGGGGATTTACACACAATGAGCAGTTCTTC. Translating it yields CASSEGGFTHNEQFF.

This clonotype was detected ten times or more. The CDR3 here is CASSWVGGEETQYF. CDR3 DNA: TGTGCCAGCAGCTGGGTAGGAGGGGAAGAGACCCAGTACTTC. The chain is built from TRBV5-6 and TRBJ2-5, with a possible D match to TRBD2 (6 bases). CDR3 size: 14 residues. Germline values: CDR1 SGHDT, CDR2 YYEEEE. The germline V and J ends were trimmed by 3 bases and 3 bases, with 12 bases remaining between them.

The V and J genes are TRBV20-1 and TRBJ2-1; TRBD2 matches at 8 bases. Germline trimming cut 4 bases from V and 7 bases from J; bases unmatched to any gene: 15. In germline, CDR1 is DFQATT, CDR2 SNEGSKA (reference sequence). This CDR3 spans 16 amino acids. CDR3 amino acids: CSANPVRGGTSNEQFF. The CDR3 nucleotides read TGCAGTGCTAACCCGGTCCGCGGGGGGACCTCTAATGAGCAGTTCTTC.

This clonotype was recorded at least ten times. The rearrangement links TRBV12-3 or TRBV12-4 to TRBJ1-5; D remains ambiguous. V gave up 6 bases and J gave up 1 base, with 10 bases separating them. The CDR3 contains 14 residues. CDR3 bases: TGTGCCAGCAGCTCTTCCTTGAGCAATCAGCCCCAGCATTTT. Its translation: CASSSSLSNQPQHF.